Shown below are 5 T cell receptor beta chains from a single sample sequenced in a study of cytomegalovirus exposure and HLA in healthy donors. The PCR ran on 60 Vbeta and 13 Jbeta primers. Only in-frame clones appear in the TCRdb table, and some are missing; sequencing was by immunoSEQ multiplex PCR. Of 150,000 to 200,000 clones detected, about three quarters appear once; the ten largest clones hold over 1.1%. The sequenced sample was PBMCs. The receptors come from a man in his late teens or twenties in good health and CMV-seronegative.

The gene calls are TRBV30 and TRBJ1-2; 9 nucleotides line up with TRBD1. CDR1 GTSNPN and CDR2 SVGIG come from the germline V gene (reference sequence). V shed 0 bases and J 2 bases; nucleotides not matched to a gene: 4. The CDR3 sequence is 15 residues long. CDR3 sequence: CAWSVDRGLNYGYTF. The CDR3 DNA sequence: TGTGCCTGGAGTGTGGACAGGGGACTAAACTATGGCTACACCTTC.

This chain links TRBV6-5 with TRBJ1-1; tentatively, D is TRBD1 (5 bases). This CDR3 contains 16 residues. The V gene lost 4 bases and the J gene lost 4 bases, with 19 bases spanning the gap. CDR1 and CDR2 from the germline V gene are MNHEY and SVGAGI. The CDR3 DNA sequence: TGTGCCAGCAGTTCCCATCCCCCGGGGGTAGGCACTGAAGCTTTCTTT. It is translated as CASSSHPPGVGTEAFF.

The CDR3 DNA sequence: TGTGCCAGCAGTCACACCGGGACTAGCGCCTACAATGAGCAGTTCTTC. This encodes CASSHTGTSAYNEQFF. V is TRBV28 and J is TRBJ2-1; 10 bases are a match to TRBD2. CDR1 is MDHEN and CDR2 is SYDVKM in the germline V gene. The CDR3 sequence is 16 residues long. Trimming at V came to 5 bases and at J to 2 bases, leaving 6 bases not matched to a gene.

The rearrangement links TRBV6-6 to TRBJ2-5, with unresolved D. The V and J ends lost 8 bases and 6 bases respectively, with 13 bases between them. The CDR3 extends over 12 amino acids. Germline V gene lookup returns CDR1 MNHNY and CDR2 SVGAGI (reference sequence). The CDR3 sequence: CASGLRRQTQYF. The DNA for the CDR3 is TGTGCCAGCGGGCTCCGCCGACAGACCCAGTACTTC.

This clone has more than one count but fewer than ten. The chain has TRBV6-1 and TRBJ2-5; D is perhaps TRBD2 (7 bases). The CDR3 runs 17 residues. The germline V and J ends were trimmed by 3 bases and 5 bases, with 22 bases remaining between them. From germline, CDR1 is MNHNS and CDR2 SASEGT. CDR3 sequence reads: CASSDGGRGTHSETQYF. The CDR3 DNA reads TGTGCCAGCAGTGACGGGGGGAGGGGGACCCACTCCGAGACCCAGTACTTC.